A selection of T cell receptor beta chains follows, all from one sample in a study of blood T cell repertoires in COVID-19. Sequencing used immunoSEQ multiplex PCR; TCRdb keeps in-frame clones, though not all of them. Of a few hundred thousand clones listed, 86% are singletons. The sample consisted of peripheral blood. These receptors came from a woman in her 70s with COVID-19, enrolled during active disease. The CDR3 runs from the conserved cysteine through the conserved F or W. Each record gives: D gene, J gene, V gene, clone size, CDR3 protein, CDR3 DNA. A D gene is named only where the DNA matches it firmly. Clone sizes are given selectively: once, few, many, or a class where the clone is expanded.

-,TRBJ1-6,TRBV5-6,-,CASSYHREGFSPLHF,TGTGCCAGCAGCTACCACAGGGAGGGGTTTTCACCCCTCCACTTT
TRBD1,TRBJ1-6,TRBV6-5,-,CASRDRGGSPLHF,TGTGCCAGCAGGGACAGGGGGGGTTCACCCCTCCACTTT
TRBD1,TRBJ1-1,TRBV9,-,CASSGTGGTEAFF,TGTGCCAGCAGCGGGACAGGAGGGACTGAAGCTTTCTTT
TRBD1,TRBJ2-1,TRBV18,-,CASSPKTGQGPYNEQFF,TGTGCCAGCTCACCAAAGACGGGACAGGGGCCCTACAATGAGCAGTTCTTC
TRBD1,TRBJ1-2,TRBV9,-,CASSVNDWLNRGPYGYTF,TGTGCCAGCAGCGTAAATGATTGGCTAAACAGGGGGCCCTATGGCTACACCTTC
TRBD1,TRBJ2-1,TRBV20-1,-,CSAADRDEQFF,TGCAGTGCTGCAGACAGGGATGAGCAGTTCTTC
-,TRBJ1-5,TRBV12-5,-,CASASGSGNQPQHF,TGTGCTAGTGCCTCAGGGTCGGGCAATCAGCCCCAGCATTTT
TRBD2,TRBJ2-6,TRBV9,-,CASSVRAGDRSGANVLTF,TGTGCCAGCAGCGTACGAGCGGGGGACCGCTCTGGGGCCAACGTCCTGACTTTC
-,TRBJ1-6,TRBV21-1,-,CASSTPGQGLYSPLHF,TGTGCCAGCAGCACCCCGGGACAGGGGCTTTATTCACCCCTCCACTTT
TRBD1,TRBJ2-2,TRBV7-2,-,CASSSDRDRGNTGELFF,TGTGCCAGCAGCTCAGACCGGGACAGGGGAAACACCGGGGAGCTGTTTTTT
-,TRBJ1-2,TRBV9,-,CASSPPSEGYTF,TGTGCCAGCAGCCCTCCATCGGAGGGCTACACCTTC
-,TRBJ2-1,TRBV6-5,-,CASVGRFNEQFF,TGTGCCAGCGTCGGTAGATTCAATGAGCAGTTCTTC
-,TRBJ2-5,TRBV28,-,CASGRQETQYF,TGTGCCAGCGGGAGGCAAGAGACCCAGTACTTC
TRBD1,TRBJ1-2,TRBV6-6,once,CASSYGTGGGYTF,TGTGCCAGCAGTTACGGGACAGGGGGTGGCTACACCTTC
TRBD1,TRBJ1-1,TRBV27,-,CASSLSWTGNTEAFF,TGTGCCAGCAGTTTATCTTGGACAGGGAACACTGAAGCTTTCTTT